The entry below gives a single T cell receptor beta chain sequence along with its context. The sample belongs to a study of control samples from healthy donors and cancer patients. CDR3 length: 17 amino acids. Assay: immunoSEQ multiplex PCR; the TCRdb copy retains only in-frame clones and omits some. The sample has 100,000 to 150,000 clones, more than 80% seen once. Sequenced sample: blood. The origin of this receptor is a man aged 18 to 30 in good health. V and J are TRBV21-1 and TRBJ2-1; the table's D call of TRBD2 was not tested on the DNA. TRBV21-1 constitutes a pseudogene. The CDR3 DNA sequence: TGTGCCAGCAGCAAAGTACTAGCGGGAGGGCGTGTCGATGAGCAGTTCTTC. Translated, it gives CASSKVLAGGRVDEQFF.